This record concerns one TCR beta chain sequence. Its antigen remains unidentified. The sample is drawn from a study of vaccination and CD4 T cells after COVID-19. Study background: A median of about 98 days (range 35 to 161) separated diagnosis from post-COVID sampling. Overall study results and limits: The appearance of a median 86.3% of reactive clones in convalescent patients occurred only post-vaccination.

Treatment denoted: approximately 9-day PBMC culture with coronavirus spike peptide pools or control peptides (ViraFEST assay). V shed 4 bases and J 6 bases; nucleotides not matched to a gene: 4. Per the germline V gene, CDR1 is MNHNS and CDR2 is SASEGT. This CDR3 comprises 13 residues. Sequencing of the DNA from cultured CD4+ T cells was carried out with the Oncomine TCR Beta short-read assay. TCRdb called the PCR reads again in MiXCR, with one record for every CDR3 protein. This sample has tens of thousands of distinct CDR3 sequences, with approximately 44% found just once. This sequence was found in a human donor who received a COVID-19 vaccine. The rearrangement joins TRBV6-1 to TRBJ2-3, with 7 positions matching TRBD2. The sample here was CD4+ T cells from blood, cultured in vitro, taken before SARS-CoV-2 vaccination. In DNA form, the CDR3 reads TGTGCCAGCAGTGCCAGCGGGGTCGATACGCAGTATTTT. Translation: CASSASGVDTQYF.